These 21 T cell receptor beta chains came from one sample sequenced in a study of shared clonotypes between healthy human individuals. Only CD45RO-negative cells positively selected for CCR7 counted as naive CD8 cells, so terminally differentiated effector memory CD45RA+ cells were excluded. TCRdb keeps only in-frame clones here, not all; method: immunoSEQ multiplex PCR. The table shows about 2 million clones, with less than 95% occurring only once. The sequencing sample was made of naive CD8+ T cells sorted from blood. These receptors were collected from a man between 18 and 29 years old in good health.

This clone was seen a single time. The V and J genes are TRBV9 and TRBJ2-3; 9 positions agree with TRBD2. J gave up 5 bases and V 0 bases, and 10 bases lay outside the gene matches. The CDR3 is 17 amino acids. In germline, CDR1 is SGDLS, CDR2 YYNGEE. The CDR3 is CASSVGASGEGEDTQYF. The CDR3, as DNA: TGTGCCAGCAGCGTAGGGGCTAGCGGGGAAGGAGAAGATACGCAGTATTTT.

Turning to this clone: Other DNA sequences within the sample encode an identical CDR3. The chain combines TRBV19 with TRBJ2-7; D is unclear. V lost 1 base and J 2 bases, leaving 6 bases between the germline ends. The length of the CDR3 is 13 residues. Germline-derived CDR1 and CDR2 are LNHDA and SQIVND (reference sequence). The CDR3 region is CASSIGLTYEQYF. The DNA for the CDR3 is TGTGCCAGTAGTATAGGCCTTACCTACGAGCAGTACTTC. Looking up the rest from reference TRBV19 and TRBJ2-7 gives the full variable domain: DGGITQSPKYLFRKEGQNVTLSCEQNLNHDAMYWYRQDPGQGLRLIYYSQIVNDFQKGDIAEGYSVSREKKESFPLTVTSAQKNPTAFYLCASSIGLTYEQYFGPGTRLTVT.

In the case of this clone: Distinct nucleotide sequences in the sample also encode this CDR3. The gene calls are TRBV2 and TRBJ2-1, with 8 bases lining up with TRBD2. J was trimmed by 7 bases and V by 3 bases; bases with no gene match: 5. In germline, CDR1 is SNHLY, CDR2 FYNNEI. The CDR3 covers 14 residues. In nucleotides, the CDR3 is TGTGCCAGCAGTGATAGCGGGGCGGGGAATGAGCAGTTCTTC. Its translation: CASSDSGAGNEQFF.

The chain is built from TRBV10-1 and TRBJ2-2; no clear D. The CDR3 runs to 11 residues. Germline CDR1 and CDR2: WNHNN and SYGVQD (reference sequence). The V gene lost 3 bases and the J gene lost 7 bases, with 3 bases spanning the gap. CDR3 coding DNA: TGCGCCAGCAGTGATTTCGGGGAGCTGTTTTTT. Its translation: CASSDFGELFF.

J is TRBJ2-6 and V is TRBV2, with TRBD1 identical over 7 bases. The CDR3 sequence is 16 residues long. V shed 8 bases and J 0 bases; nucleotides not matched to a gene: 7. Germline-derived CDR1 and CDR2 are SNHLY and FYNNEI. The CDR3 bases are TGTGCCAGCGGCTGGGACAGAGACTCTGGGGCCAACGTCCTGACTTTC. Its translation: CASGWDRDSGANVLTF.

The CDR3 DNA reads as TGTGCCAGCAGTTTATCGGAACGACAGGGGTGGTTGACAACTAATGAAAAACTGTTTTTT. This translates into CASSLSERQGWLTTNEKLFF. The chain is built from TRBV28 and TRBJ1-4; 8 positions agree with TRBD1. Looked up from germline, CDR1 is MDHEN and CDR2 is SYDVKM. V lost 1 base and J lost 0; bases outside the gene matches: 13. This CDR3 has 20 residues.

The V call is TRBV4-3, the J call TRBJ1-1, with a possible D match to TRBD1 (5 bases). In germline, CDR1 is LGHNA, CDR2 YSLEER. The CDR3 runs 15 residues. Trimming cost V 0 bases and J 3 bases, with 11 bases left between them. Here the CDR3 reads CASSQDGGGDTEAFF. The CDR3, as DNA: TGCGCCAGCAGCCAAGATGGGGGAGGGGACACTGAAGCTTTCTTT.

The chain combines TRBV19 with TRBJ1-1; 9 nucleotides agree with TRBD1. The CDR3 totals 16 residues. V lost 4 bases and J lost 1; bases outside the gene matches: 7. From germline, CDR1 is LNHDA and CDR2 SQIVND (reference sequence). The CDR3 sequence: CASSTRDRVTNTEAFF. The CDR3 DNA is TGTGCCAGTAGTACCCGGGACAGGGTAACGAACACTGAAGCTTTCTTT.

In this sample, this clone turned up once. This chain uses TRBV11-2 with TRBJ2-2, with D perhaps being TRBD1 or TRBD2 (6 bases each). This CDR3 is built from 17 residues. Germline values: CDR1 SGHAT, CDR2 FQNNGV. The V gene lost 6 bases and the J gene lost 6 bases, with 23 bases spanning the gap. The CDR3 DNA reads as TGTGCCAGCAGACGCACTGATGGGGGGCTGGTGGCCGGGGAGCTGTTTTTT. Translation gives CASRRTDGGLVAGELFF.

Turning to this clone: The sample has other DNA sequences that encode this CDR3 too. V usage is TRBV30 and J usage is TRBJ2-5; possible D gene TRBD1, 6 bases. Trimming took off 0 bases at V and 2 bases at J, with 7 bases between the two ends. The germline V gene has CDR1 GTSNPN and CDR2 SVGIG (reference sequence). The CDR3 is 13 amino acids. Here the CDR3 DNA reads TGTGCCTGGAGTGTAGGGGGACAAGAGACCCAGTACTTC. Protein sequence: CAWSVGGQETQYF.

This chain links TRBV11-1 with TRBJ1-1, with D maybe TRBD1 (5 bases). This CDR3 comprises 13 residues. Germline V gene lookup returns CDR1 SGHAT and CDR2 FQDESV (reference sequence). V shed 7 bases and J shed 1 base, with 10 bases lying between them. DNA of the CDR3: TGTGCCAGCACATGGGGGGGGAACACTGAAGCTTTCTTT. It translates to CASTWGGNTEAFF.

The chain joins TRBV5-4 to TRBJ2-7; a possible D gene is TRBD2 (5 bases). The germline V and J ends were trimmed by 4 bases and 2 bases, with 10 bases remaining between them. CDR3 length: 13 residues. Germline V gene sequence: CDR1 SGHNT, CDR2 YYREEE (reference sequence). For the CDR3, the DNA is TGTGCCAGCAGCGCCGGGAACCCCTACGAGCAGTACTTC. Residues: CASSAGNPYEQYF.

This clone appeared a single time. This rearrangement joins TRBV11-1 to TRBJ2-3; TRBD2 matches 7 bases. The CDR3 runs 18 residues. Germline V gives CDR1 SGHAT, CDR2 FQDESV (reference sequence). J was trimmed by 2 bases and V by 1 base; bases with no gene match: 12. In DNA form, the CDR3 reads TGTGCCAGCAGCTTAGGGCTAGCGGAACCAGACCTCACAGATACGCAGTATTTT. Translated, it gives CASSLGLAEPDLTDTQYF.

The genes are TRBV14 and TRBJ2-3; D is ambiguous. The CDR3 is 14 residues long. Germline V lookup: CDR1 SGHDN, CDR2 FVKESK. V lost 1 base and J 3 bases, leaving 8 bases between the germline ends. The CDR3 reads CASSQVVSTDTQYF. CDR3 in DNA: TGTGCCAGCAGCCAAGTTGTTTCTACAGATACGCAGTATTTT.

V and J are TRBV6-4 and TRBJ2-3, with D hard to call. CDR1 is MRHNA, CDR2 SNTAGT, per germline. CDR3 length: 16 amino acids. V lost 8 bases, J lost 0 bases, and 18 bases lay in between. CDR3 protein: CASARQARASTDTQYF. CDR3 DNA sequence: TGTGCCAGCGCACGGCAGGCAAGGGCGAGCACAGATACGCAGTATTTT.

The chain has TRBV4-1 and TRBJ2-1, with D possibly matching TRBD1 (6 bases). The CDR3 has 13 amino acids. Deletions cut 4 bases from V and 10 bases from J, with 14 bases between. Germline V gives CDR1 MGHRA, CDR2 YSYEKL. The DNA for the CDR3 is TGCGCCAGCAGCCCAGGGGAGCTCGGCGAGCAGTTCTTC. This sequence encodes CASSPGELGEQFF.

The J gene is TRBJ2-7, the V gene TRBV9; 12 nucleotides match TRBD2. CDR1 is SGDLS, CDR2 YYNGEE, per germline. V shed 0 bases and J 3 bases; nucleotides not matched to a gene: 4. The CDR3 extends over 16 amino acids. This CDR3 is CASSVDLAGGFYEQYF. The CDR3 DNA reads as TGTGCCAGCAGCGTAGACCTAGCGGGAGGGTTCTACGAGCAGTACTTC.

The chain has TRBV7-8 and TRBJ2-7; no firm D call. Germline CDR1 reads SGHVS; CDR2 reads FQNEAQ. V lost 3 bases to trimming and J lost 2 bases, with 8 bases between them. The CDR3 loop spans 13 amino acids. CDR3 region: CASSLSTTYEQYF. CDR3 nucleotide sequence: TGTGCCAGCAGCTTGAGCACCACCTACGAGCAGTACTTC.

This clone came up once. The CDR3 region has the DNA TGTGCCAGCAGTTTAAAAGCCGACTTCTATGGCTACACCTTC. This translates into CASSLKADFYGYTF. V gene TRBV28 combines with J gene TRBJ1-2; unclear D gene. Trimming shortened V by 2 bases and J by 4 bases, and 11 bases separated the two germline ends. The germline V gene has CDR1 MDHEN and CDR2 SYDVKM. The CDR3 is 14 amino acids.

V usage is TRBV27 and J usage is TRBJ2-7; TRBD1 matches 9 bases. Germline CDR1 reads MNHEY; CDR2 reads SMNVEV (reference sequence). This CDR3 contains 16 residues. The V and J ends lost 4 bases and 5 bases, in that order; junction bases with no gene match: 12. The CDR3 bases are TGTGCCAGCAGTTCCTCCTGGGACAGGGTAGCGAACGAGCAGTACTTC. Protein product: CASSSSWDRVANEQYF.

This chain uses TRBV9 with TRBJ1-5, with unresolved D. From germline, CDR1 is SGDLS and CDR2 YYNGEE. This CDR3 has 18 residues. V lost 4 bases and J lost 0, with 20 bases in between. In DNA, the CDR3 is TGTGCCAGCAGCCCACATACCGGACGGCCTTATAGCAATCAGCCCCAGCATTTT. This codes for CASSPHTGRPYSNQPQHF.